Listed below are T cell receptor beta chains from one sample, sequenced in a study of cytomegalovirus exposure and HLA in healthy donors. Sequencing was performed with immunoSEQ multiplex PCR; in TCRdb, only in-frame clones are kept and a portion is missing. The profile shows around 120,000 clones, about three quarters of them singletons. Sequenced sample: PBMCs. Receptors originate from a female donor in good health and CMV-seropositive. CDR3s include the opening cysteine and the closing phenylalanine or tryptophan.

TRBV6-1,CASSEGTGDFGELFF
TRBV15,CATSRGRQVAYEKLFF
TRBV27,CASLSIGSGYTF
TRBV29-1,CSVDHRGMHLVADTQYF
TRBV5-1,CASSPGTGFYNSPLHF
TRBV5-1,CASSSKPRQGGRYEQYF
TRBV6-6,CASSPGRDTGADTQYF
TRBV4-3,CASSQDRGDYYEQYF
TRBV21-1,CASSTPGWPEEETQYF
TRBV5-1,CASSSGDSSYEQYF
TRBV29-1,CSVISSLVRNEQFF
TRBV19,CASSEGRTGSEAFF
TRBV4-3,CASSQYSGGSYEQYF
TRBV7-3,CASSFSGDGFNEQFF
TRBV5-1,CASQQIPGDGYTF